The entry below gives a single T cell receptor beta chain sequence along with its context. Its binding antigen is unknown. Within one base of it there is no much larger clone, and no base qualities were kept. Collaborating institutions collected whole blood in K2EDTA tubes following their own protocols. For TCRbeta analysis, collaborators shipped samples as frozen whole blood, isolated PBMCs, or DNA extracted from either of those sample types. TCRbeta CDR3 regions were amplified from genomic DNA by means of the immunoSEQ Assay, a bias-controlled multiplex PCR. Turning to the authors' computational methods: The number of nucleated cells in each sample was estimated by amplification of reference gene primers within the assay. To quantify the absolute abundance of each unique TCRbeta CDR3 rearrangement, sequence reads were collapsed and filtered. For each sample, productive Simpson clonality was calculated as the square root of Simpson's diversity index over productive rearrangements. TCRdb took over this immuneACCESS table, retaining in-frame rearrangements with V and J assigned. Such tables are incomplete; in checked studies, under half of the missing clones stem from an unresolved V gene, and the remainder is unexplained. V, J and clone size are those of that table, while D and trimming were read from the DNA. The sample has around 230,000 clones on record, about 86% of them singletons. The ten most abundant clones make up about 7.4% of the sample.

The data were taken from a study of blood T cell repertoires in COVID-19 (dated by TCRdb to 2018 to 2020). About the investigation overall: Collaborator samples came from the United States, Italy and Spain and covered acute and convalescent phases of COVID-19. The material from the prospective study consisted of cDNA or gDNA derived from T cells, B-cell-depleted T cells, or PBMCs. Deeply sampled blood TCRbeta repertoires from subjects exposed to, actively infected with, or recovered from COVID-19 were included in the dataset. The repertoires were released in a freely available public database intended as a resource for research on the immune response to SARS-CoV-2. The samples were drawn from the first 160 participants of the ongoing ImmuneRACE study and from under 1,500 subjects provided by 6 global collaborators. The sample metadata nearly always contained a de-identified subject ID, COVID-19 status, age in years and sex. HLA class I and class II types, where available, came from metadata supplied by the sample provider rather than from assay-based typing. The study at large found these results: How much clinical and demographic metadata was included differed by source and by participant, and the metadata was provided uncurated.

CDR1 SGHRS and CDR2 YFSETQ are derived from the germline V gene. The V end loses 4 bases and the J end loses 1 base, and a stretch of 3 bases separates them. CDR3 length: 13 amino acids, cysteine to phenylalanine. Only the CDR3 DNA stays, 39 bases, in frame from base 1. Material for sequencing was peripheral blood. This TCR derives from a woman aged 45 to 65 with acute or convalescent COVID-19. Rearrangement joined TRBV5-1 to TRBJ2-6, with no confident D gene call. The nucleotide sequence is given as TGCGCCAGCAGCCTTTCTGGGGCCAACGTCCTGACTTTC. This yields the protein CASSLSGANVLTF. Joined to the reference TRBV5-1 and TRBJ2-6 proteins, this CDR3 gives the full variable domain: KAGVTQTPRYLIKTRGQQVTLSCSPISGHRSVSWYQQTPGQGLQFLFEYFSETQRNKGNFPGRFSGRQFSNSRSEMNVSTLELGDSALYLCASSLSGANVLTFGAGSRLTVL.